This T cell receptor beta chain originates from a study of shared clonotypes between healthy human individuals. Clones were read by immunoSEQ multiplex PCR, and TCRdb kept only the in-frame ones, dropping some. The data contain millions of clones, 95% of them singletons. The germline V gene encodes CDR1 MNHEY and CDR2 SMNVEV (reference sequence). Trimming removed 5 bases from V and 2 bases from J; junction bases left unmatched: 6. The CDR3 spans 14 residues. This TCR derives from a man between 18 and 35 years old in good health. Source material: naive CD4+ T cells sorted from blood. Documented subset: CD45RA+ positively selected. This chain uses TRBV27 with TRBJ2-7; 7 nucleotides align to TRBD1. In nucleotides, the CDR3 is TGTGCCAGCAGTCGACAGGGACCTACCTACGAGCAGTACTTC. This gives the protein CASSRQGPTYEQYF.